One sample yielded the 2 T cell receptor beta chains listed below, sequenced in a study of metastatic and nonmetastatic thyroid tumors. TCRdb re-analyzed the PCR reads through MiXCR. Counted here are about 16,000 clones, approximately 30% occurring once; the ten biggest clones make up about 10%. All patients were treatment-naive before thyroid surgery. The sample consisted of blood. The source of these receptors is a female donor with papillary thyroid cancer or a benign thyroid nodule (not recorded which). Some clones in this sample may be carry-over from other donors' samples.

This clone was seen a handful of times. The junction shows a germline mismatch at one end, possibly a read error. This chain uses TRBV29-1 with TRBJ1-1, with D uncertain. CDR1 is SQVTM, CDR2 ANQGSEA, per germline. This CDR3 spans 13 amino acids. CDR3 residues: CIVVHSTNTEAFF. As DNA, the CDR3 is TGCATCGTTGTACATAGCACGAACACTGAAGCTTTCTTT.

This clone was seen many times. The chain couples TRBV24-1 to TRBJ2-3; the match to TRBD2 covers 9 bases. The CDR3 spans 18 residues. The ends lost 3 bases at V and 0 bases at J; junction bases unmatched: 9. Germline values: CDR1 KGHDR, CDR2 SFDVKD. The chain's CDR3 is CATSDPRGSGGSTDTQYF. DNA of the CDR3: TGTGCCACCAGTGATCCGCGGGGTAGCGGGGGTAGCACAGATACGCAGTATTTT.